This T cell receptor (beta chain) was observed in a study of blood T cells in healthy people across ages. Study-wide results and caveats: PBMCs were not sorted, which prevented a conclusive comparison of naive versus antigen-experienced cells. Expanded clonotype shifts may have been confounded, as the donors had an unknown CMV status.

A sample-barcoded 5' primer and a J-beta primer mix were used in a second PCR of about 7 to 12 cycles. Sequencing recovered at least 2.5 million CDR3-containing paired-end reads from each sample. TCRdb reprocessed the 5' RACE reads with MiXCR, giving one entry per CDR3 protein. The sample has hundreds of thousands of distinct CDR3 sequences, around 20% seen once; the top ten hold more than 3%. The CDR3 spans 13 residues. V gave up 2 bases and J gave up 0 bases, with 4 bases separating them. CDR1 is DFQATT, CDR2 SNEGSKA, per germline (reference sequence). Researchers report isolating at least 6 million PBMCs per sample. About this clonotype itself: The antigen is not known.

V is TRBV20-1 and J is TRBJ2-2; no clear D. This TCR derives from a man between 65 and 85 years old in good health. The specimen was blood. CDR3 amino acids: CSARSPNTGELFF. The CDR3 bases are TGCAGTGCTAGATCCCCGAACACCGGGGAGCTGTTTTTT.